This T cell receptor beta chain is drawn from a study of CD4 T cell repertoires in COVID-19. Findings and caveats of the study: Two or all three memory subsets shared several highly expanded SARS-CoV-2-reactive clonotypes.

V lost 5 bases, J lost 6 bases, and 9 bases stayed unmatched. The length of the CDR3 is 14 residues. CDR1 and CDR2 (germline): MNHNY, SVGAGI (reference sequence). Sequencing was done directly on freshly isolated, uncultured memory T cells. This clone was recorded only once. Its antigen remains unknown. The table came from immunoSEQ multiplex PCR; TCRdb's copy has only in-frame clones and leaves some out. The profile covers 20,000 to 30,000 clones, with 85% to 95% appearing a single time and more than 0.55% taken by the ten largest. The input for sequencing was circulating follicular helper CD4+ T cells (cTfh) from blood, taken before the COVID-19 pandemic. V is TRBV6-6 and J is TRBJ1-1; 7 bases fit TRBD1. This TCR derives from a human donor who had COVID-19. CDR3 loop: CASSLRGQGSEAFF. CDR3 DNA: TGTGCCAGCAGTCTAAGGGGGCAGGGCTCTGAAGCTTTCTTT.